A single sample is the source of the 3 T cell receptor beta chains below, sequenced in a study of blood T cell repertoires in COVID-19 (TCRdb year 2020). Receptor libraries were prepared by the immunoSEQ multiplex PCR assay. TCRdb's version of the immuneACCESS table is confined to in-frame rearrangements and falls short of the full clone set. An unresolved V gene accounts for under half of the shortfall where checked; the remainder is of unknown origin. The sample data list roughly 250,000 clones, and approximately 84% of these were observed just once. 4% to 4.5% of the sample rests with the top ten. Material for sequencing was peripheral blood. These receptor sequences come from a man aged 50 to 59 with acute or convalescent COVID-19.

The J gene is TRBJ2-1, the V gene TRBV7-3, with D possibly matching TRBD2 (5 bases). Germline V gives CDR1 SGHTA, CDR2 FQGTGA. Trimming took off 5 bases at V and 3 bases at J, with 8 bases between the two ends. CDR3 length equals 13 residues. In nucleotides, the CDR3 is TGTGCCAGCAGCCCGGACTTCTACAATGAGCAGTTCTTC. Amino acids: CASSPDFYNEQFF.

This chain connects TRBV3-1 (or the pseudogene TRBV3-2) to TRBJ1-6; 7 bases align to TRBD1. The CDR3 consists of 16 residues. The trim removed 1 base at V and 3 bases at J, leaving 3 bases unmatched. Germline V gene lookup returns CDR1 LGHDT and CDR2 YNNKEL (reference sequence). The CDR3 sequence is CASSQGTGSYNSPLHF. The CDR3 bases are TGTGCCAGCAGCCAAGGGACAGGAAGCTATAATTCACCCCTCCACTTT.

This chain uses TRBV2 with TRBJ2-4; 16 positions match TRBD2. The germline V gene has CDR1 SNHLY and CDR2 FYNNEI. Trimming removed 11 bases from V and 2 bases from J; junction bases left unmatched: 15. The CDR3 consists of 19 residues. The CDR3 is CARRGGRGLAGGPKNIQYF. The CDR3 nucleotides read TGTGCCCGCCGGGGGGGCCGGGGACTAGCGGGAGGGCCCAAAAACATTCAGTACTTC.